The 15 T cell receptor beta chains below come from one sample, sequenced in a study of T cell responses to AZD1222 COVID-19 vaccine. Repertoires were generated with immunoSEQ multiplex PCR, while TCRdb's copy carries only in-frame clones and drops some. Among approximately 140,000 clones listed, less than 95% were seen once. Sequences were derived from peripheral blood, sampled 28 days after the second dose of the MenACWY control vaccine. The receptors stem from an adult who received the MenACWY meningococcal vaccine as a control.

Regarding this clone: One junction end does not reproduce the germline sequence, and a read error may be involved. This chain connects TRBV10-3 to TRBJ2-5; TRBD1 is a possible D gene (5 bases). The germline V gene encodes CDR1 ENHRY and CDR2 SYGVKD. This CDR3 region has 12 residues. CDR3 amino acids: CAISAREEAQYF. CDR3 sequence (DNA): TGTGCCATCAGTGCCAGGGAAGAGGCCCAGTACTTC.

V is TRBV19 and J is TRBJ2-6, with 8 nucleotides matching TRBD1. J lost 1 base, V lost 1 base, and 3 bases had no gene match. Looked up from germline, CDR1 is LNHDA and CDR2 is SQIVND (reference sequence). The CDR3 extends over 17 amino acids. The CDR3 loop reads CASSIGQGKSGANVLTF. The CDR3 DNA reads TGTGCCAGTAGTATAGGACAGGGGAAATCTGGGGCCAACGTCCTGACTTTC.

V usage is TRBV15 and J usage is TRBJ2-1; D perhaps matches TRBD1 (7 bases). CDR3 length: 13 residues. Germline CDR1 LNHNV, CDR2 YYDKDF (reference sequence). Trimming stripped 3 bases from V and 9 bases from J, with 12 bases between. The CDR3, as DNA: TGTGCCACCAGCAGCCCCAGGGGGGCTGAGCAGTTCTTC. This gives the protein CATSSPRGAEQFF. The whole variable domain, remainder taken from reference TRBV15 and TRBJ2-1, is DAMVIQNPRYQVTQFGKPVTLSCSQTLNHNVMYWYQQKSSQAPKLLFHYYDKDFNNEADTPDNFQSRRPNTSFCFLDIRSPGLGDTAMYLCATSSPRGAEQFFGPGTRLTVL.

The chain couples TRBV13 to TRBJ2-4; 15 nucleotides match TRBD2. J was trimmed by 4 bases and V by 0 bases; bases with no gene match: 1. The V gene's germline CDR1 is PRHDT and CDR2 FYEKMQ (reference sequence). The CDR3 loop spans 17 amino acids. This CDR3 is CASSLGGLAGGKNIQYF. CDR3 in DNA: TGTGCCAGCAGCTTAGGAGGACTAGCGGGGGGGAAAAACATTCAGTACTTC.

CDR3 nucleotides: TGCGCCAGCAGTGAGGGGGTCAGGAACACTGAAGCTTTCTTT. Protein: CASSEGVRNTEAFF. The rearrangement uses TRBV10-1 and TRBJ1-1; D unclear. Germline assignment: CDR1 WNHNN and CDR2 SYGVQD (reference sequence). The germline V and J ends were trimmed by 2 bases and 1 base, with 8 bases remaining between them. This CDR3 is built from 14 residues.

The gene calls are TRBV5-8 and TRBJ1-2; TRBD1 matches at 8 bases. In germline, CDR1 is SGHTS, CDR2 YDEGEE. The V and J ends lost 4 bases and 7 bases, in that order; junction bases with no gene match: 6. The CDR3 sequence is 13 residues long. The CDR3 bases are TGTGCCAGCAGCGTTACAGGGGGTTCTGGCTACACCTTC. It yields the protein CASSVTGGSGYTF. Full variable domain (rest looked up from reference TRBV5-8 and TRBJ1-2): EAGVTQSPTHLIKTRGQQATLRCSPISGHTSVYWYQQALGLGLQFLLWYDEGEERNRGNFPPRFSGRQFPNYSSELNVNALELEDSALYLCASSVTGGSGYTFGSGTRLTVV.

The chain combines TRBV4-3 with TRBJ1-1, with no clear D. The CDR3 covers 12 residues. Germline V CDR1 and CDR2: LGHNA, YSLEER. V shed 4 bases and J shed 10 bases, with 13 bases lying between them. The CDR3 region is CASSLKGHVAFF. The DNA for the CDR3 is TGCGCCAGCAGCCTCAAGGGCCATGTAGCTTTCTTT.

The J gene is TRBJ1-4, the V gene TRBV4-2; no definite D call. Germline V gives CDR1 LGHNA, CDR2 YNFKEQ. Trimming pared 4 bases from V and 0 bases from J, leaving 6 bases between. The CDR3 runs 14 residues. The CDR3 DNA is TGTGCCAGCAGCCGAGCCACAACTAATGAAAAACTGTTTTTT. Its protein product is CASSRATTNEKLFF.

This rearrangement joins TRBV2 to TRBJ2-7; 8 bases line up with TRBD2. Germline V lookup: CDR1 SNHLY, CDR2 FYNNEI. The CDR3 runs to 15 residues. The V segment lost 6 bases and the J segment 2 bases; nucleotides outside the gene matches: 9. This chain's CDR3 is CASSGGLAATYEQYF. CDR3 nucleotides: TGTGCCAGCAGCGGCGGACTAGCCGCAACCTACGAGCAGTACTTC.

V gene TRBV19 combines with J gene TRBJ1-1; D is unresolved. There are 14 residues in the CDR3. Germline V CDR1 and CDR2: LNHDA, SQIVND (reference sequence). Trimming stripped 5 bases from V and 1 base from J, with 11 bases between. The CDR3 region is CASSLGLWNTEAFF. The CDR3 nucleotides are TGTGCCAGTAGTCTAGGTTTATGGAACACTGAAGCTTTCTTT.

This sequence joins TRBV28 and TRBJ2-7; 9 bases are a match to TRBD2. CDR3 length: 14 residues. J was trimmed by 1 base and V by 8 bases; bases with no gene match: 6. The germline V gene encodes CDR1 MDHEN and CDR2 SYDVKM. The CDR3 reads CASLAGVASYEQYF. Here the CDR3 DNA reads TGTGCCAGCTTAGCGGGAGTGGCATCCTACGAGCAGTACTTC.

The chain has TRBV6-5 and TRBJ2-3, with no clear D. From germline, CDR1 is MNHEY and CDR2 SVGAGI. This CDR3 comprises 13 residues. Trimming shortened V by 6 bases and J by 0 bases, and 7 bases separated the two germline ends. CDR3 sequence reads: CASRTYSTDTQYF. CDR3 nucleotide sequence: TGTGCCAGCAGAACATATAGCACAGATACGCAGTATTTT.

The chain has TRBV3-1 (or the pseudogene TRBV3-2) and TRBJ2-1; 11 bases are shared with TRBD2. Germline CDR1 and CDR2: LGHDT and YNNKEL (reference sequence). This CDR3 contains 20 residues. Trimming cost V 0 bases and J 0 bases; bases outside gene matches: 10. The CDR3 region has the DNA TGTGCCAGCAGCCAAGATAGCCTAGCGGGGGGCTACAGCTCCTACAATGAGCAGTTCTTC. This codes for CASSQDSLAGGYSSYNEQFF.

The J gene is TRBJ1-3, the V gene TRBV5-4; no clear D gene. The CDR3 spans 14 residues. The germline V gene encodes CDR1 SGHNT and CDR2 YYREEE (reference sequence). V lost 4 bases to trimming and J lost 0 bases, with 8 bases between them. In nucleotides, the CDR3 is TGTGCCAGCAGCCGCTGGAACTCTGGAAACACCATATATTTT. It yields the protein CASSRWNSGNTIYF.

This clone was observed once. The chain links TRBV23-1 to TRBJ2-1; 11 positions agree with TRBD2. TRBV23-1 is an ORF for which the function is uncertain. The ends lost 0 bases at V and 5 bases at J; junction bases unmatched: 9. The CDR3 covers 18 residues. The CDR3: CASSQSRLAGCTDNEQFF. DNA for the CDR3: TGCGCCAGCAGTCAATCGAGACTAGCGGGATGTACGGACAATGAGCAGTTCTTC.